A single TCR beta chain is shown here with its context. One entry per CDR3 protein, called by TCRdb with MiXCR from the RT-PCR reads. In the table there are tens of thousands of distinct CDR3 sequences, 48% of which are singletons. This entry comes from a study of patients and donors after allogeneic stem cell transplantation. Germline assignment: CDR1 KGHSH and CDR2 LQKENI. J was trimmed by 1 base and V by 1 base; bases with no gene match: 5. This CDR3 spans 16 amino acids. The rearrangement joins TRBV18 to TRBJ1-1; 8 bases fit TRBD1. The TCR was taken from a human donor who was either an allogeneic HSCT recipient or a stem cell or donor lymphocyte infusion donor (not recorded which). It is not recorded whose cells these are; they may come from a transplant donor. Sequencing input: blood, either unsorted or a sorted T cell fraction (not recorded which). DNA of the CDR3: TGTGCCAGCTCACCACAGGGAACAGGGGGGAACACTGAAGCTTTCTTT. This codes for CASSPQGTGGNTEAFF.